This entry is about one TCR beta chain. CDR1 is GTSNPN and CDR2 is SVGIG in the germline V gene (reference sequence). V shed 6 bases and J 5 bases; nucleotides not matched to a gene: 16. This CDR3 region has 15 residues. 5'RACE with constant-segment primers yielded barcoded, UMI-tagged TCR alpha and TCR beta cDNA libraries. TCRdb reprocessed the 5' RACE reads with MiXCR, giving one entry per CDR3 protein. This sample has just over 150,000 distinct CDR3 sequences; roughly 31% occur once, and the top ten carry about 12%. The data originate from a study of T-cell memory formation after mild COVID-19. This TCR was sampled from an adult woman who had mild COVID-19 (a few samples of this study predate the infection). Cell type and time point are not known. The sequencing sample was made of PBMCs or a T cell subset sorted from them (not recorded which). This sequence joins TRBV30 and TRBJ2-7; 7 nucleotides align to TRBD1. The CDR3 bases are TGTGCCTGCAAAGTTTTGGACAGGTTTGGCGACGAGCAGTACTTC. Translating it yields CACKVLDRFGDEQYF.